Here is one T cell receptor beta chain with its context. The entry originates in a study of blood T cell repertoires in COVID-19. The wider study: PBMCs, B-cell-depleted T cells, or T cells provided the cDNA or gDNA that made up the material.

CDR1 LGHNA and CDR2 YSLEER come from the germline V gene. The V gene end was trimmed by 1 base and the J gene end by 5 bases; junction bases not matched to a gene: 3. The CDR3 contains 16 residues. In the original processing: Reference gene primer amplification yielded estimated nucleated cell counts. Using immunoSEQ multiplex PCR, the repertoire was profiled, and TCRdb retains in-frame clones only, with some absent. Clonal size and the V and J genes are those of that table, whereas D and trimming came from the DNA. The table lists some 150,000 clones, under 90% of them singletons, with about 40% in the top ten.

The material sequenced was peripheral blood. J is TRBJ2-3 and V is TRBV4-3; 13 bases are shared with TRBD2. The clonotype was recovered from a human donor in a cohort sampled during active COVID-19. CDR3 amino acids: CASSQGLAGGQDTQYF. The CDR3 DNA follows: TGCGCCAGCAGCCAAGGACTAGCGGGGGGCCAAGATACGCAGTATTTT.